Listed below are T cell receptor beta chains from one sample, sequenced in a study of T cells in localized non-small cell lung cancer. Produced via immunoSEQ multiplex PCR; TCRdb's table is partial and in-frame only. This table holds 15,000 or so clones, around 84% found once. The sample was peripheral blood, taken before any cancer treatment. Receptors were obtained from a male donor older than 55 with stage I lung adenocarcinoma. Both conserved end residues are part of each CDR3. D genes are given only for firm matches. Part of the rows lack a size; the others show once, few, many or a class for expanded clones.

j_call: TRBJ1-3
clone_size: -
d_call: -
v_call: TRBV7-9
cdr3_aa: CASSPGGAGNTIYF
cdr3_nt: TGTGCCAGCAGCCCGGGCGGGGCTGGAAACACCATATATTTT

j_call: TRBJ1-6
clone_size: -
d_call: TRBD1
v_call: TRBV7-6
cdr3_aa: CASSPTGLSNSPLHF
cdr3_nt: TGTGCCAGCAGCCCGACAGGGCTGAGTAATTCACCCCTCCACTTT

j_call: TRBJ1-2
clone_size: -
d_call: -
v_call: TRBV27
cdr3_aa: CASSFIGSPNYGYTF
cdr3_nt: TGTGCCAGCAGTTTTATCGGCTCCCCGAACTATGGCTACACCTTC

j_call: TRBJ2-1
clone_size: -
d_call: TRBD2
v_call: TRBV19
cdr3_aa: CASSTIQPTSGYNEQFF
cdr3_nt: TGTGCCAGTAGTACCATTCAGCCGACTAGCGGCTACAATGAGCAGTTCTTC

j_call: TRBJ2-2
clone_size: -
d_call: -
v_call: TRBV11-3
cdr3_aa: CASSLGPRAGELFF
cdr3_nt: TGTGCCAGCAGCCTCGGGCCTCGCGCCGGGGAGCTGTTTTTT

j_call: TRBJ1-6
clone_size: -
d_call: TRBD1
v_call: TRBV7-2
cdr3_aa: CASSLQQGGANSPLHF
cdr3_nt: TGTGCCAGCAGCTTGCAACAGGGGGGAGCAAATTCACCCCTCCACTTT

j_call: TRBJ2-3
clone_size: -
d_call: TRBD2
v_call: TRBV5-1
cdr3_aa: CASSLTSGRSDTQYF
cdr3_nt: TGCGCCAGCAGCTTAACTAGCGGGAGATCAGATACGCAGTATTTT

j_call: TRBJ2-1
clone_size: once
d_call: -
v_call: TRBV18
cdr3_aa: CASSPPKRGEGNEQFF
cdr3_nt: TGTGCCAGCTCACCACCTAAACGGGGAGAGGGCAATGAGCAGTTCTTC

j_call: TRBJ2-7
clone_size: -
d_call: -
v_call: TRBV5-6
cdr3_aa: CASSFGVYEQYF
cdr3_nt: TGTGCCAGCAGCTTCGGGGTCTACGAGCAGTACTTC

j_call: TRBJ2-1
clone_size: -
d_call: TRBD2
v_call: TRBV7-3
cdr3_aa: CASSPTSGGINEQFF
cdr3_nt: TGTGCCAGCAGCCCAACTAGCGGAGGTATCAATGAGCAGTTCTTC

j_call: TRBJ1-5
clone_size: -
d_call: -
v_call: TRBV6-6
cdr3_aa: CASSTQGGQPQHF
cdr3_nt: TGTGCCAGCAGTACGCAGGGAGGTCAGCCCCAGCATTTT

j_call: TRBJ1-4
clone_size: -
d_call: -
v_call: TRBV19
cdr3_aa: CASSPPGAGEKKLFF
cdr3_nt: TGTGCCAGTAGTCCCCCGGGGGCTGGGGAGAAAAAACTGTTTTTT

j_call: TRBJ1-6
clone_size: once
d_call: TRBD1
v_call: TRBV6-5
cdr3_aa: CASSYYRGSPLHF
cdr3_nt: TGTGCCAGCAGTTACTACAGGGGTTCACCCCTCCACTTT

j_call: TRBJ2-7
clone_size: -
d_call: -
v_call: TRBV15
cdr3_aa: CATSREPTYEQYF
cdr3_nt: TGTGCCACATCCAGGGAACCTACCTACGAGCAGTACTTC

j_call: TRBJ2-1
clone_size: -
d_call: -
v_call: TRBV9
cdr3_aa: CASSVGGGEQFF
cdr3_nt: TGTGCCAGCAGCGTAGGAGGGGGTGAGCAGTTCTTC

j_call: TRBJ1-6
clone_size: -
d_call: -
v_call: TRBV6-6
cdr3_aa: CASSYGGSRNSPLHF
cdr3_nt: TGTGCCAGCAGTTACGGGGGCTCGAGGAATTCACCCCTCCACTTT

j_call: TRBJ1-1
clone_size: -
d_call: -
v_call: TRBV15
cdr3_aa: CATSSLTGNTEAFF
cdr3_nt: TGTGCCACCAGCAGCCTGACAGGGAACACTGAAGCTTTCTTT

j_call: TRBJ2-2
clone_size: -
d_call: -
v_call: TRBV4-3
cdr3_aa: CASSQDITIGELFF
cdr3_nt: TGCGCCAGCAGCCAAGATATCACGATCGGGGAGCTGTTTTTT

j_call: TRBJ1-3
clone_size: -
d_call: -
v_call: TRBV2
cdr3_aa: CASSETRHSGNTIYF
cdr3_nt: TGTGCCAGCAGTGAAACCCGGCACTCTGGAAACACCATATATTTT

j_call: TRBJ1-2
clone_size: -
d_call: -
v_call: TRBV5-5
cdr3_aa: CASSAAGYGYTF
cdr3_nt: TGTGCCAGCAGCGCCGCAGGGTACGGCTACACCTTC

j_call: TRBJ1-1
clone_size: few
d_call: TRBD1
v_call: TRBV28
cdr3_aa: CASRRGDRGNTEAFF
cdr3_nt: TGTGCCAGCAGACGTGGGGACAGGGGGAACACTGAAGCTTTCTTT

j_call: TRBJ2-2
clone_size: -
d_call: TRBD2
v_call: TRBV7-9
cdr3_aa: CASSLRLAGPEELFF
cdr3_nt: TGTGCCAGCAGCTTACGACTAGCGGGGCCAGAGGAGCTGTTTTTT

j_call: TRBJ1-1
clone_size: -
d_call: -
v_call: TRBV5-6
cdr3_aa: CASSLNVNTEAFF
cdr3_nt: TGTGCCAGCAGCTTGAACGTAAACACTGAAGCTTTCTTT

j_call: TRBJ2-7
clone_size: -
d_call: TRBD2
v_call: TRBV28
cdr3_aa: CASRDSGESYEQYF
cdr3_nt: TGTGCCAGCAGAGATAGCGGGGAATCCTACGAGCAGTACTTC

j_call: TRBJ2-1
clone_size: few
d_call: TRBD2
v_call: TRBV5-1
cdr3_aa: CASSLAGYSYNEQFF
cdr3_nt: TGCGCCAGCAGCTTAGCGGGATACTCCTACAATGAGCAGTTCTTC

j_call: TRBJ2-2
clone_size: -
d_call: TRBD1
v_call: TRBV7-2
cdr3_aa: CASSFETGTAGELFF
cdr3_nt: TGTGCCAGCAGCTTCGAGACAGGGACGGCCGGGGAGCTGTTTTTT

j_call: TRBJ1-1
clone_size: once
d_call: -
v_call: TRBV28
cdr3_aa: CASRSAGGTEAFF
cdr3_nt: TGTGCCAGTAGATCCGCCGGGGGCACTGAAGCTTTCTTT

j_call: TRBJ1-1
clone_size: -
d_call: TRBD1
v_call: TRBV25-1
cdr3_aa: CASSPTGDGTETFF
cdr3_nt: TGTGCCAGCAGCCCCACAGGGGATGGTACCGAAACTTTCTTT

j_call: TRBJ2-1
clone_size: -
d_call: -
v_call: TRBV10-3
cdr3_aa: CAINEAGRNEQFF
cdr3_nt: TGTGCCATCAACGAGGCAGGGCGGAATGAGCAGTTCTTC

j_call: TRBJ2-1
clone_size: once
d_call: TRBD1
v_call: TRBV7-3
cdr3_aa: CASSRGTGGFNEQFF
cdr3_nt: TGTGCCAGCAGCCGTGGGACAGGGGGCTTCAATGAGCAGTTCTTC

j_call: TRBJ2-7
clone_size: -
d_call: -
v_call: TRBV6-9
cdr3_aa: CASSSPGRSYEQYF
cdr3_nt: TGTGCCAGCAGCTCCCCGGGGAGATCCTACGAGCAGTACTTC

j_call: TRBJ2-3
clone_size: few
d_call: -
v_call: TRBV5-6
cdr3_aa: CASSLRGGQRTDTQYF
cdr3_nt: TGTGCCAGCAGCTTGCGTGGGGGGCAACGTACAGATACGCAGTATTTT

j_call: TRBJ1-2
clone_size: once
d_call: TRBD1
v_call: TRBV6-6
cdr3_aa: CAARQGAQDYGYTF
cdr3_nt: TGTGCCGCGCGACAGGGGGCGCAGGACTATGGCTACACCTTC

j_call: TRBJ2-7
clone_size: -
d_call: -
v_call: TRBV13
cdr3_aa: CASSIWTASEQYF
cdr3_nt: TGTGCCAGCAGCATTTGGACAGCCTCCGAGCAGTACTTC

j_call: TRBJ1-1
clone_size: -
d_call: -
v_call: TRBV19
cdr3_aa: CASSNRERETEAFF
cdr3_nt: TGTGCCAGTAGTAACAGGGAGAGAGAGACTGAAGCTTTCTTT

j_call: TRBJ2-5
clone_size: -
d_call: TRBD2
v_call: TRBV10-2
cdr3_aa: CASSQRGAGETQYF
cdr3_nt: TGCGCCAGCAGTCAGCGGGGAGCAGGAGAGACCCAGTACTTC

j_call: TRBJ2-1
clone_size: -
d_call: TRBD2
v_call: TRBV11-2
cdr3_aa: CASSLDRTSGRLNEQFF
cdr3_nt: TGTGCCAGCAGCTTAGATCGGACTAGCGGGAGGTTAAATGAGCAGTTCTTC